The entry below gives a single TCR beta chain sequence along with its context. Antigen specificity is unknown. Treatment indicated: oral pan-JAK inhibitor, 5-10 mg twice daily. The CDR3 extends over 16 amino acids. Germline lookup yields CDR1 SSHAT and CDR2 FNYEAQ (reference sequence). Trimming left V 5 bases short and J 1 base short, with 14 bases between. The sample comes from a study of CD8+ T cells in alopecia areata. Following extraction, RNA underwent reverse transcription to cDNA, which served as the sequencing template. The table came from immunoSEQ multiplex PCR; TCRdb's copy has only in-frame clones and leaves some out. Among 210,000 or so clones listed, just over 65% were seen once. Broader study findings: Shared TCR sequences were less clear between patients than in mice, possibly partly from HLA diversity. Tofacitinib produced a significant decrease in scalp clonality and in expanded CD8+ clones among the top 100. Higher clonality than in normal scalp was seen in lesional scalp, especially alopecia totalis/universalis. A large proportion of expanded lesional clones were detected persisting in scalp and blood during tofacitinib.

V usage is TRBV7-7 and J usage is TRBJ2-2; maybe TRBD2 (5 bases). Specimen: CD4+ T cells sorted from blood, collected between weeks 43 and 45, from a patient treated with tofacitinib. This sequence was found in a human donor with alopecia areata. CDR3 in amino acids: CASSPGRFVNTGELFF. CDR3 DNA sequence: TGTGCCAGCAGCCCGGGGAGATTTGTGAACACCGGGGAGCTGTTTTTT.